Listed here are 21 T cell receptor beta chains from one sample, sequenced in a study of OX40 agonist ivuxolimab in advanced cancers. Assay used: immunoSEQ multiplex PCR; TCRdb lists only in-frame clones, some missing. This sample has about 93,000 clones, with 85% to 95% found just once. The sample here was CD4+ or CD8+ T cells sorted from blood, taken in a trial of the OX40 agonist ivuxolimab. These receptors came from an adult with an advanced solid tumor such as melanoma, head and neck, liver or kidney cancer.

CDR3 bases: TGTGCCAGTAGGACAGGGGGAGGTTATGCTGAAGCTTTCTTT. The encoded protein is CASRTGGGYAEAFF. The chain couples TRBV19 to TRBJ1-1; 9 bases line up with TRBD1. This CDR3 has 14 residues. In germline, CDR1 is LNHDA, CDR2 SQIVND (reference sequence). Trimming removed 6 bases from V and 6 bases from J; junction bases left unmatched: 8. Full variable domain (rest looked up from reference TRBV19 and TRBJ1-1): DGGITQSPKYLFRKEGQNVTLSCEQNLNHDAMYWYRQDPGQGLRLIYYSQIVNDFQKGDIAEGYSVSREKKESFPLTVTSAQKNPTAFYLCASRTGGGYAEAFFGQGTRLTVV.

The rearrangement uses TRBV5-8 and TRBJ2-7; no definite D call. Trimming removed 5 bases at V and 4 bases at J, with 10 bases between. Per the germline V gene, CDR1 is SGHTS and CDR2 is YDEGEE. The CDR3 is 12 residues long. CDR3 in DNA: TGTGCCAGCAGTATGTACTGGTACGAGCAGTACTTC. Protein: CASSMYWYEQYF.

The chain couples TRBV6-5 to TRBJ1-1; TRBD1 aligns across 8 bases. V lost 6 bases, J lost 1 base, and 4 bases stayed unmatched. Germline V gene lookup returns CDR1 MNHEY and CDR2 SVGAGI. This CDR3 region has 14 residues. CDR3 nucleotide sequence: TGTGCCAGCAGCACGACAGGGGCGAACACTGAAGCTTTCTTT. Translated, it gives CASSTTGANTEAFF.

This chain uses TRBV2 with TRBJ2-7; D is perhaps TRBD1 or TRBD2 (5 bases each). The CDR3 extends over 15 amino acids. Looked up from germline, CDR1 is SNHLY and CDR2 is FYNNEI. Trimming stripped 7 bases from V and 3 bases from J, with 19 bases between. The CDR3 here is CASIEGQGPYYEQYF. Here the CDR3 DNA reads TGTGCCAGCATCGAGGGGCAGGGACCTTACTACGAGCAGTACTTC.

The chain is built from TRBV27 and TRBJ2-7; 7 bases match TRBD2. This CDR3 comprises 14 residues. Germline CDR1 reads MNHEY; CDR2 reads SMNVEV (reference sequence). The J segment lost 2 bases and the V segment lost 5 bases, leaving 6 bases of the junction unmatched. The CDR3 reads CASSLGAGTYEQYF. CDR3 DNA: TGTGCCAGCAGTCTGGGAGCGGGAACCTACGAGCAGTACTTC.

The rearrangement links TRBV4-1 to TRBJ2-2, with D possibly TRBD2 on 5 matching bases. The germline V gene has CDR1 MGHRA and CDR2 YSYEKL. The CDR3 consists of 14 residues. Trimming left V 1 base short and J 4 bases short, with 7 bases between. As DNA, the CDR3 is TGCGCCAGCAGCCAAGTCCGGGGCACCGGGGAGCTGTTTTTT. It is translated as CASSQVRGTGELFF.

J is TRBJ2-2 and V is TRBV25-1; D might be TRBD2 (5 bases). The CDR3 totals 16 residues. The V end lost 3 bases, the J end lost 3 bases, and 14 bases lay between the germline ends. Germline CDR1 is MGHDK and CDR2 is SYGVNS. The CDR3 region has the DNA TGTGCCAGCAGTGATAAACGGGGTATTTACACCGGGGAGCTGTTTTTT. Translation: CASSDKRGIYTGELFF.

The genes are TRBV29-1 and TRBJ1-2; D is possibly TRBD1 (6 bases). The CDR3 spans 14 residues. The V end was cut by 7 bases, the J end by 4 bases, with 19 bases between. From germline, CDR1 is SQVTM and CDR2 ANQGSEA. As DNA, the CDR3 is TGCAGCGCAGTCGGGGAGGGGGAAAGCTATGGCTACACCTTC. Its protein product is CSAVGEGESYGYTF.

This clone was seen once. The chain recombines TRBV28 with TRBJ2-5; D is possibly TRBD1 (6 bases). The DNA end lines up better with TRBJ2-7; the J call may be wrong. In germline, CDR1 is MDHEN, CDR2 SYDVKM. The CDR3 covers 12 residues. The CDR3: CASSTYRDEQYF. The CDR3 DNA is TGTGCCAGCAGTACCTACAGGGACGAGCAGTACTTC.

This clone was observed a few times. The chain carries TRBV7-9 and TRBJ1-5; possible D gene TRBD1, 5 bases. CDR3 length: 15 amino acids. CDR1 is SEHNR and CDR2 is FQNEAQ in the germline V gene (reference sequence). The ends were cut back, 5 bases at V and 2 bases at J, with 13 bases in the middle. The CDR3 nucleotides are TGTGCCAGCAGCGACTTCCAGGGAGGCAATCAGCCCCAGCATTTT. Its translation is CASSDFQGGNQPQHF. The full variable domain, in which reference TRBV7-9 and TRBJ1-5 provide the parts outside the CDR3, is DTGVSQNPRHKITKRGQNVTFRCDPISEHNRLYWYRQTLGQGPEFLTYFQNEAQLEKSRLLSDRFSAERPKGSFSTLEIQRTEQGDSAMYLCASSDFQGGNQPQHFGDGTRLSIL.

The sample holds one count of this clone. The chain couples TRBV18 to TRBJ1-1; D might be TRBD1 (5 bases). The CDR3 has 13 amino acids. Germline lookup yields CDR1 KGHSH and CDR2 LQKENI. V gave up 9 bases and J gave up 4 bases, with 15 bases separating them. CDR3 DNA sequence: TGTGCCAGTGAGGGGAATTGGAGCACTGAAGCTTTCTTT. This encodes CASEGNWSTEAFF.

As DNA, the CDR3 is TGTGCCAGCAGTGAAGGGACAGGTGGAAACACCATATATTTT. Encoded protein: CASSEGTGGNTIYF. The chain employs TRBV2 and TRBJ1-3, with 7 bases that match TRBD1. The CDR3 is made up of 14 amino acids. The ends lost 1 base at V and 3 bases at J; junction bases unmatched: 0. Germline V gene lookup returns CDR1 SNHLY and CDR2 FYNNEI.

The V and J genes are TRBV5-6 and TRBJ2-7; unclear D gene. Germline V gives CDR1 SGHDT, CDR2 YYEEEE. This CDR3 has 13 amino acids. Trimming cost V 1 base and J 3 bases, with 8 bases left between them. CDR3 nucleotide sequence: TGTGCCAGCAGCTTGCGGGCTTTCTACGAGCAGTACTTC. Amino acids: CASSLRAFYEQYF.

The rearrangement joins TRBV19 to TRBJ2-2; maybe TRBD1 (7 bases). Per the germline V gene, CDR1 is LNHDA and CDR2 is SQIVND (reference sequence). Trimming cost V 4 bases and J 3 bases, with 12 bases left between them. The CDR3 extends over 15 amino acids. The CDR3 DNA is TGTGCCAGTAGTAGGAGGGGGCGAGACACCGGGGAGCTGTTTTTT. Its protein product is CASSRRGRDTGELFF. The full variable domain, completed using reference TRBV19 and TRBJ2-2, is DGGITQSPKYLFRKEGQNVTLSCEQNLNHDAMYWYRQDPGQGLRLIYYSQIVNDFQKGDIAEGYSVSREKKESFPLTVTSAQKNPTAFYLCASSRRGRDTGELFFGEGSRLTVL.

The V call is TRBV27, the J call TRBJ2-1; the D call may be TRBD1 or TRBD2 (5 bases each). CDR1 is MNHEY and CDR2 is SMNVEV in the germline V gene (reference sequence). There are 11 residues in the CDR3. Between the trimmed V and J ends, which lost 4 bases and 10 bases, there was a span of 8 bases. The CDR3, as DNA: TGTGCCAGCAGTTCGGGACGGGAGCAGTTCTTC. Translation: CASSSGREQFF.

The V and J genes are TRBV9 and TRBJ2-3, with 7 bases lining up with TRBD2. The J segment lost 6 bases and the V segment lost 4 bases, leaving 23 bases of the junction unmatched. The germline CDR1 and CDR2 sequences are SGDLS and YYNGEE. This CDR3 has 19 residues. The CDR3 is CASSPPKSGEAGRMDTQYF. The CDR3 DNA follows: TGTGCCAGCAGCCCCCCGAAGTCGGGGGAAGCGGGAAGGATGGATACGCAGTATTTT.

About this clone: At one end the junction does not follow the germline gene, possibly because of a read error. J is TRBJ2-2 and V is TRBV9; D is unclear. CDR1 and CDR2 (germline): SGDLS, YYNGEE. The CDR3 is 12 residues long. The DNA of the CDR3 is TGTGCCAGCAGCGTAGGGGATGGGGAACTGTTTTTT. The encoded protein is CASSVGDGELFF.

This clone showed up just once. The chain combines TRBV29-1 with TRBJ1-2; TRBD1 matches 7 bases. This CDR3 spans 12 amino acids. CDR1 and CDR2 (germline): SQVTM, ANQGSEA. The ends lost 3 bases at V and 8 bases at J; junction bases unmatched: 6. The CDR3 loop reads CSVDLGQSGYTF. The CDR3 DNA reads TGCAGCGTTGACCTGGGACAGTCAGGCTACACCTTC.

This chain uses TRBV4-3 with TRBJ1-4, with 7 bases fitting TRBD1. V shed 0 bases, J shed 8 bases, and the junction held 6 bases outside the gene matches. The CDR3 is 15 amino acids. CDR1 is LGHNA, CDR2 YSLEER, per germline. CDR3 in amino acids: CASSQDEGADEKLFF. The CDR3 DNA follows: TGCGCCAGCAGCCAAGATGAGGGGGCAGACGAAAAACTGTTTTTT.

DNA for the CDR3: TGTGCCAGCAGTGAAGCGATGGGTCAGCGCGACCCCCAGTACTTC. Protein: CASSEAMGQRDPQYF. V and J are TRBV6-1 and TRBJ2-5; D is undetermined. Trimming removed 0 bases from V and 9 bases from J, with 17 bases in between. The CDR3 is made up of 15 amino acids. Per germline, CDR1 MNHNS and CDR2 SASEGT.

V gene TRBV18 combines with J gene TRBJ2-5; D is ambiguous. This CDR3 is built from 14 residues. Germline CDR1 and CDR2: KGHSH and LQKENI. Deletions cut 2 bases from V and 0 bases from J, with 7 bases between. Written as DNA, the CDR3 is TGTGCCAGCTCACCAAGGGCGAACCAAGAGACCCAGTACTTC. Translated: CASSPRANQETQYF.